These 24 T cell receptor beta chains were all obtained from the same sample, sequenced in a study of blood T cell repertoires in COVID-19. Sequencing was performed with immunoSEQ multiplex PCR; in TCRdb, only in-frame clones are kept and a portion is missing. The sample holds 200,000 to 300,000 clones; around 85% are singletons and the top ten take 5.5% to 8%. Sequences were obtained from peripheral blood. All receptors derive from a woman aged 55-70 years with active or convalescent COVID-19.

This chain's CDR3 is CASSQGFGGGGYTF. The CDR3 nucleotides are TGTGCCAGCAGCCAAGGATTCGGGGGAGGCGGCTACACCTTC. The chain carries TRBV3-1 (or the pseudogene TRBV3-2) and TRBJ1-2, with D maybe TRBD1 (5 bases). The CDR3 runs 14 residues. Germline assignment: CDR1 LGHDT and CDR2 YNNKEL (reference sequence). The V and J ends lost 1 base and 8 bases respectively, with 14 bases between them.

The rearrangement joins TRBV2 to TRBJ1-6; D uncertain. V was trimmed by 1 base and J by 6 bases, leaving 7 bases between them. In germline, CDR1 is SNHLY, CDR2 FYNNEI. The CDR3 is made up of 14 amino acids. DNA of the CDR3: TGTGCCAGCAGTGAAGTAAGGAGTAATTCACCCCTCCACTTT. The encoded protein is CASSEVRSNSPLHF.

The chain has TRBV3-1 (or the pseudogene TRBV3-2) and TRBJ2-7; TRBD2 aligns across 8 bases. Germline V gives CDR1 LGHDT, CDR2 YNNKEL (reference sequence). This CDR3 region has 16 residues. V dropped 0 bases and J dropped 7; count of bases not matched to a gene: 11. The CDR3, as DNA: TGTGCCAGCAGCCAAGATGGCGGGGGGTCAGGGGTGGAGCAGTACTTC. Protein product: CASSQDGGGSGVEQYF.

This rearrangement joins TRBV6-1 to TRBJ2-2; tentative D call: TRBD2 (5 bases). CDR1 is MNHNS, CDR2 SASEGT, per germline. Trimming left V 2 bases short and J 1 base short, with 5 bases between. This CDR3 has 14 residues. The CDR3 nucleotides read TGTGCCAGCAGTGAAAGCGGGAACACCGGGGAGCTGTTTTTT. Translating gives CASSESGNTGELFF.

This clone appeared a few times. This sample also contains other DNA sequences that code for the same CDR3. V usage is TRBV5-1 and J usage is TRBJ2-5; D perhaps matches TRBD2 (6 bases). The CDR3 contains 14 residues. With 0 bases removed from V and 1 base from J, the gap between germline ends came to 7 bases. The V gene's germline CDR1 is SGHRS and CDR2 YFSETQ. The CDR3 DNA reads as TGCGCCAGCAGCTTGGTTAGCGGCCAAGAGACCCAGTACTTC. Translation gives CASSLVSGQETQYF. Full variable domain (outside the CDR3, taken from reference TRBV5-1 and TRBJ2-5): KAGVTQTPRYLIKTRGQQVTLSCSPISGHRSVSWYQQTPGQGLQFLFEYFSETQRNKGNFPGRFSGRQFSNSRSEMNVSTLELGDSALYLCASSLVSGQETQYFGPGTRLLVL.

The CDR3 coding sequence is TGTGCCAGCAGCCAAGCCGGGACACAGAATGAAAAACTGTTTTTT. Translation: CASSQAGTQNEKLFF. The J gene is TRBJ1-4, the V gene TRBV3-1 (or the pseudogene TRBV3-2), with D perhaps TRBD1 (6 bases). Trimming removed 1 base from V and 5 bases from J, with 11 bases in between. Per germline, CDR1 LGHDT and CDR2 YNNKEL (reference sequence). The CDR3 spans 15 residues.

V and J are TRBV7-9 and TRBJ2-6, with a possible D match to TRBD2 (5 bases). Germline loops: CDR1 SEHNR, CDR2 FQNEAQ (reference sequence). The CDR3 contains 16 residues. V lost 5 bases and J 0 bases, leaving 11 bases between the germline ends. CDR3 nucleotide sequence: TGTGCCAGCAGCGCGGACGGACTCTCTGGGGCCAACGTCCTGACTTTC. As protein: CASSADGLSGANVLTF.

J is TRBJ2-3 and V is TRBV3-1 (or the pseudogene TRBV3-2); D perhaps matches TRBD1 (6 bases). The CDR3 is made up of 13 amino acids. The germline V gene has CDR1 LGHDT and CDR2 YNNKEL (reference sequence). V was cut by 8 bases and J by 4 bases, with 13 bases left in between. The CDR3 spells CASGDTTADTQYF. The DNA for the CDR3 is TGTGCCAGCGGGGACACGACCGCAGATACGCAGTATTTT.

V is TRBV6-1 and J is TRBJ1-1; D gene uncertain. The CDR3 spans 12 residues. Germline V gives CDR1 MNHNS, CDR2 SASEGT. V lost 2 bases and J 2 bases, leaving 3 bases between the germline ends. For the CDR3, the DNA is TGTGCCAGCAGTGAACTAAACACTGAAGCTTTCTTT. Protein: CASSELNTEAFF.

The chain joins TRBV6-5 to TRBJ1-6; 9 nucleotides match TRBD1. The CDR3 spans 15 residues. Per the germline V gene, CDR1 is MNHEY and CDR2 is SVGAGI. The V and J ends lost 6 bases and 7 bases, in that order; junction bases with no gene match: 7. The CDR3 is CASSLGDRVNSPLHF. DNA for the CDR3: TGTGCCAGCAGCCTAGGGGACAGGGTGAATTCACCCCTCCACTTT.

The chain has TRBV21-1 and TRBJ2-5; TRBD2 is the table's D call and was not checked against the DNA. TRBV21-1 is noted as a pseudogene. The CDR3 extends over 15 amino acids. The CDR3 reads CASIPALAAKETQYF. The CDR3 coding sequence is TGTGCCAGCATCCCCGCACTAGCGGCAAAAGAGACCCAGTACTTC.

V is TRBV6-5 and J is TRBJ2-1; D may be TRBD2 (5 bases). V dropped 0 bases and J dropped 9 bases, with 18 bases sitting between them. The germline gives CDR1 MNHEY, CDR2 SVGAGI. This CDR3 is built from 16 residues. CDR3 sequence reads: CASSYSSGVSFFEQFF. As DNA, the CDR3 is TGTGCCAGCAGTTACTCTTCCGGGGTTAGTTTCTTTGAGCAGTTCTTC.

The CDR3 DNA reads as TGTGCCAGCAGCCCCTCCGGGACAGGTTACGGGGAGCTGTTTTTT. Its protein is CASSPSGTGYGELFF. The chain joins TRBV7-8 to TRBJ2-2; the match to TRBD1 covers 8 bases. The germline V gene encodes CDR1 SGHVS and CDR2 FQNEAQ. CDR3 size: 15 residues. V was clipped by 5 bases and J by 7 bases; unmatched bases: 9.

The J gene is TRBJ1-1, the V gene TRBV16; 7 nucleotides match TRBD1. Losses at the gene ends were 4 bases for V and 1 base for J; bases not matched to a gene: 0. Looked up from germline, CDR1 is KGHSY and CDR2 is FQNENV. CDR3 size: 13 residues. The CDR3 DNA follows: TGTGCCAGCAGCCGGGACAGGAACACTGAAGCTTTCTTT. This encodes CASSRDRNTEAFF.

The chain has TRBV20-1 and TRBJ2-1, with 7 bases fitting TRBD2. V was clipped by 3 bases and J by 7 bases; unmatched bases: 12. The germline CDR1 and CDR2 sequences are DFQATT and SNEGSKA (reference sequence). The CDR3 totals 15 residues. Here the CDR3 reads CSASGAGGRGNEQFF. CDR3 nucleotide sequence: TGCAGTGCTAGTGGTGCCGGCGGGAGAGGAAATGAGCAGTTCTTC.

V is TRBV24-1 and J is TRBJ1-2; 9 nucleotides agree with TRBD1. This CDR3 contains 15 residues. V shed 4 bases, J shed 3 bases, and the junction held 5 bases outside the gene matches. The germline V gene has CDR1 KGHDR and CDR2 SFDVKD. The CDR3 bases are TGTGCCACCAGTGACTCGACAGGGGGTGACTATGGCTACACCTTC. Residues: CATSDSTGGDYGYTF.

The V call is TRBV19, the J call TRBJ2-7; unclear D gene. CDR3 size: 13 residues. Trimming left V 2 bases short and J 4 bases short, with 9 bases between. Germline CDR1 LNHDA, CDR2 SQIVND (reference sequence). This chain's CDR3 is CASSILGGYEQYF. In DNA form, the CDR3 reads TGTGCCAGTAGTATACTCGGCGGATACGAGCAGTACTTC.

The chain carries TRBV11-3 and TRBJ1-2, with 11 bases identical to TRBD1. V shed 5 bases and J 8 bases; nucleotides not matched to a gene: 10. The CDR3 length is 15 residues. Germline V gene data show CDR1 as SGHNT and CDR2 as YENEEA. CDR3 in amino acids: CASSPGQGVSVGYTF. CDR3 DNA sequence: TGTGCCAGCAGCCCGGGACAGGGGGTATCGGTCGGCTACACCTTC.

V usage is TRBV5-6 and J usage is TRBJ2-7; D might be TRBD2 (6 bases). This CDR3 is 15 amino acids long. Germline V gene sequence: CDR1 SGHDT, CDR2 YYEEEE. Trimming stripped 4 bases from V and 6 bases from J, with 20 bases between. The CDR3 DNA is TGTGCCAGCAGCCCGATAGGCGGGAAATCGGGCGAGCAGTACTTC. Amino acid sequence: CASSPIGGKSGEQYF.

The chain uses TRBV14 and TRBJ2-3; D is perhaps TRBD1 (6 bases). The germline V gene has CDR1 SGHDN and CDR2 FVKESK. The germline V and J ends were trimmed by 3 bases and 1 base, with 14 bases remaining between them. CDR3 size: 16 residues. The CDR3 DNA reads as TGTGCCAGCAGCCAGACTGGGGGCGCGGGCACAGATACGCAGTATTTT. It codes for CASSQTGGAGTDTQYF.

The J gene is TRBJ2-3, the V gene TRBV6-4; TRBD2 might be the D (7 bases). Per germline, CDR1 MRHNA and CDR2 SNTAGT. V was pared by 6 bases and J by 7 bases, with 20 bases between. This CDR3 is built from 15 residues. CDR3 amino acids: CASSPERGGRYTQYF. CDR3 coding DNA: TGTGCCAGCAGCCCTGAGAGGGGGGGCCGATATACGCAGTATTTT.

This chain links TRBV19 with TRBJ2-3; D possibly corresponds to TRBD2 (6 bases). This CDR3 spans 16 amino acids. Germline values: CDR1 LNHDA, CDR2 SQIVND (reference sequence). The V end was cut by 4 bases, the J end by 2 bases, with 16 bases between. CDR3: CASSTFLARDTDTQYF. DNA for the CDR3: TGTGCCAGTAGTACCTTCCTAGCGAGGGACACAGATACGCAGTATTTT. Drawing the rest from reference TRBV19 and TRBJ2-3, the complete variable domain is DGGITQSPKYLFRKEGQNVTLSCEQNLNHDAMYWYRQDPGQGLRLIYYSQIVNDFQKGDIAEGYSVSREKKESFPLTVTSAQKNPTAFYLCASSTFLARDTDTQYFGPGTRLTVL.

V and J are TRBV27 and TRBJ2-1; 8 nucleotides match TRBD1. This CDR3 region has 16 residues. The V gene's germline CDR1 is MNHEY and CDR2 SMNVEV (reference sequence). The V gene end was trimmed by 2 bases and the J gene end by 3 bases; junction bases not matched to a gene: 6. CDR3 protein: CASSLPTGAGYNEQFF. CDR3 bases: TGTGCCAGCAGTTTACCGACAGGGGCCGGCTACAATGAGCAGTTCTTC.

The rearrangement joins TRBV4-1 to TRBJ2-7; the match to TRBD2 covers 12 bases. The CDR3 spans 16 residues. Germline V gene lookup returns CDR1 MGHRA and CDR2 YSYEKL. Trimming cost V 4 bases and J 0 bases; bases outside gene matches: 4. The CDR3 loop reads CASSRELAGGSYEQYV. DNA for the CDR3: TGCGCCAGCAGCCGAGAACTAGCGGGGGGCTCCTACGAGCAGTACGTC.